The 9 T cell receptor beta chains below all came from one sample that was sequenced in a study of Graves' ophthalmopathy and Graves' hyperthyroidism. The study amplified TCR beta CDR3 regions using RNA transcripts. In the first round, RT-PCR was carried out with HTBI primers, and a multiplex PCR formed the second round. MiXCR, run by TCRdb on the multiplex PCR reads, gives a single entry per CDR3 protein. The table has approximately 640,000 distinct CDR3 sequences, under 50% seen once. The material sequenced was peripheral blood. All receptors come from an adult man with Graves' ophthalmopathy.

The sample holds many counts of this clonotype. The chain combines TRBV19 with TRBJ1-3; D gene ambiguous. This CDR3 comprises 11 residues. Germline-derived CDR1 and CDR2 are LNHDA and SQIVND (reference sequence). Trimming shortened V by 8 bases and J by 1 base, and 3 bases separated the two germline ends. The CDR3 sequence is CASLSGNTIYF. As DNA, the CDR3 is TGTGCCAGTCTATCTGGAAACACCATATATTTT.

This chain uses TRBV2 with TRBJ1-5; possibly TRBD1 for D (6 bases). The V end lost 8 bases, the J end lost 5 bases, and 13 bases lay between the germline ends. This CDR3 comprises 13 residues. Germline assignment: CDR1 SNHLY and CDR2 FYNNEI. Here the CDR3 reads CASVGGGDQPQHF. The CDR3, as DNA: TGTGCCAGCGTTGGGGGGGGCGATCAGCCCCAGCATTTT.

Regarding this clonotype: This CDR3 fails to terminate in the conserved phenylalanine or tryptophan, so it likely reflects a read error. The V and J genes are TRBV7-9 and TRBJ1-1; D ambiguous. The CDR3 consists of 12 residues. Germline V gene lookup returns CDR1 SEHNR and CDR2 FQNEAQ (reference sequence). The CDR3 here is CASSPPDRRAFL. CDR3 DNA: TGCGCCAGCAGCCCCCCTGACCGGAGGGCTTTCCTT.

This clonotype was seen at least ten times. J is TRBJ1-1 and V is TRBV15, with D unresolved. Germline V gene data show CDR1 as LNHNV and CDR2 as YYDKDF (reference sequence). CDR3 size: 13 residues. Trimming removed 2 bases at V and 7 bases at J, with 11 bases between. As DNA, the CDR3 is TGTGCCACCAGCAGATCAAGAGAAAATGAAGCTTTCTTT. Translation gives CATSRSRENEAFF.

This clonotype was recorded at least ten times. The V call is TRBV2, the J call TRBJ1-1; D call uncertain. The CDR3 runs 14 residues. Germline V gene data show CDR1 as SNHLY and CDR2 as FYNNEI. V was shortened by 7 bases and J by 3 bases, with 15 bases between the two germline ends. CDR3 region: CASKMGWEDTEAFF. In DNA form, the CDR3 reads TGTGCCAGCAAGATGGGGTGGGAGGACACTGAAGCTTTCTTT.

This clonotype came up a few times. The chain carries TRBV30 and TRBJ2-5; the D is unclear. V shed 5 bases and J shed 4 bases, with 8 bases lying between them. The CDR3 length is 11 residues. From germline, CDR1 is GTSNPN and CDR2 SVGIG (reference sequence). Here the CDR3 reads CAWQRGETQYF. Written as DNA, the CDR3 is TGTGCCTGGCAAAGAGGAGAGACCCAGTACTTC.

With regard to this clonotype: This may arise from a read error, as a much more abundant clone is one base away. V usage is TRBV10-3 and J usage is TRBJ2-7; 7 bases line up with TRBD1. There are 14 residues in the CDR3. The trim removed 5 bases at V and 3 bases at J, leaving 7 bases unmatched. Germline V CDR1 and CDR2: ENHRY, SYGVKD. CDR3 sequence reads: CAISYVQGNYEQYF. The CDR3 DNA sequence: TGTGCCATCAGTTACGTACAGGGGAACTACGAGCAGTACTTC.

In its sample, this clonotype was seen a few times. The chain recombines TRBV5-1 with TRBJ1-2; D gene unclear. Germline V lookup: CDR1 SGHRS, CDR2 YFSETQ. The CDR3 loop spans 17 amino acids. The V and J ends lost 0 bases and 2 bases respectively, with 17 bases between them. CDR3: CASSLGVTTPSNYGYTF. The CDR3 DNA sequence: TGCGCCAGCAGCTTGGGGGTGACTACTCCATCCAACTATGGCTACACCTTC.

This clonotype has ten or more counts. The chain combines TRBV20-1 with TRBJ1-5, with no clear D. CDR1 and CDR2 from the germline V gene are DFQATT and SNEGSKA (reference sequence). This CDR3 is built from 14 residues. V dropped 3 bases and J dropped 0 bases, with 9 bases sitting between them. The CDR3 nucleotides read TGCAGTGCTAGCTCGCGGAGTAGCAATCAGCCCCAGCATTTT. Translated: CSASSRSSNQPQHF.